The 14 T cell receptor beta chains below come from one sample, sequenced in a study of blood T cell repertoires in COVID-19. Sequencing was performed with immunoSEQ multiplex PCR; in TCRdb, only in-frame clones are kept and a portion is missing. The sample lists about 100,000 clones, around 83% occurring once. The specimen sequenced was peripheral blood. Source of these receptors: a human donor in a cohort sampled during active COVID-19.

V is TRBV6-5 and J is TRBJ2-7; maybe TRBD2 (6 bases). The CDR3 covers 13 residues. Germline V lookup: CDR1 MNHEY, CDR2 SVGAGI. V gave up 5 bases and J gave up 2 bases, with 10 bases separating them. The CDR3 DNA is TGTGCCAGCAGTCGGAGGGGTCCCTACGAGCAGTACTTC. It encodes CASSRRGPYEQYF.

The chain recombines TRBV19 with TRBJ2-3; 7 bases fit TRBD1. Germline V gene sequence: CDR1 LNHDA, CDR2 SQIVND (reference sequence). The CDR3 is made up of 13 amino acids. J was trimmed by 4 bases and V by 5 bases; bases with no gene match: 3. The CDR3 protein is CASSLGTADTQYF. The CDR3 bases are TGTGCCAGTAGTCTCGGGACAGCAGATACGCAGTATTTT.

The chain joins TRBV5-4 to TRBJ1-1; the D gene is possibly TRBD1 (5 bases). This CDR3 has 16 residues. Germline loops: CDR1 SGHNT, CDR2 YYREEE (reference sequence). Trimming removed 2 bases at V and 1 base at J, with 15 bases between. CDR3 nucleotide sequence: TGTGCCAGCAGCTTTTCCCCCCAGGGTCGGAACACTGAAGCTTTCTTT. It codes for CASSFSPQGRNTEAFF.

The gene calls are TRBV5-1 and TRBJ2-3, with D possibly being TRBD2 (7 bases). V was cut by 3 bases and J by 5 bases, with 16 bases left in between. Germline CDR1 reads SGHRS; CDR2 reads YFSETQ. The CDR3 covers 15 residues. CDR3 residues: CASSSEGGAGDTQYF. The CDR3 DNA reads TGCGCCAGCAGCTCCGAGGGGGGGGCCGGAGATACGCAGTATTTT.

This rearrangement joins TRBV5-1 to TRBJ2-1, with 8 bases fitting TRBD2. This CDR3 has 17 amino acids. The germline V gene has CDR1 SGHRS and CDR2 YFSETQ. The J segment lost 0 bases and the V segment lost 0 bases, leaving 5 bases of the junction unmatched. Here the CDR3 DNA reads TGCGCCAGCAGCTTGGGGCATAGCGGGGTCTCCTACAATGAGCAGTTCTTC. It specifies CASSLGHSGVSYNEQFF.

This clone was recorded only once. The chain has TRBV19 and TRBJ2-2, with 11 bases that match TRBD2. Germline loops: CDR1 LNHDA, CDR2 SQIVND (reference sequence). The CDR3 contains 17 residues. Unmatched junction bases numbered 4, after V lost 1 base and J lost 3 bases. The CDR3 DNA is TGTGCCAGTAGTATAGGTAGCGGGAGGGCCGACACCGGGGAGCTGTTTTTT. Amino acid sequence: CASSIGSGRADTGELFF. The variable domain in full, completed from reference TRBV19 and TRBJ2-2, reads DGGITQSPKYLFRKEGQNVTLSCEQNLNHDAMYWYRQDPGQGLRLIYYSQIVNDFQKGDIAEGYSVSREKKESFPLTVTSAQKNPTAFYLCASSIGSGRADTGELFFGEGSRLTVL.

The CDR3 is CAISGGDEAFF. The DNA of the CDR3 is TGTGCCATCAGTGGGGGGGATGAAGCTTTCTTT. J is TRBJ1-1 and V is TRBV10-3; D is possibly TRBD1 (5 bases). V dropped 4 bases and J dropped 7 bases, with 7 bases sitting between them. There are 11 residues in the CDR3. The germline gives CDR1 ENHRY, CDR2 SYGVKD.

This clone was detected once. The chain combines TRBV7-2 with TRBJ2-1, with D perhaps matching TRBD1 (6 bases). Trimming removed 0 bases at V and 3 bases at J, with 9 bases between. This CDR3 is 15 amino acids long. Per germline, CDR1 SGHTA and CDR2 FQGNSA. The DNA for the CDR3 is TGTGCCAGCAGCTTAGCGGGGGCACTCTACAATGAGCAGTTCTTC. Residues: CASSLAGALYNEQFF.

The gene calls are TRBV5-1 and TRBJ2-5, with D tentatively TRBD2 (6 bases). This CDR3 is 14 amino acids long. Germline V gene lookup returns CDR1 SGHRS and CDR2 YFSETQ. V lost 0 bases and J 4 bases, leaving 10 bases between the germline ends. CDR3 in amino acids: CASSLVQGGETQYF. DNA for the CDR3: TGCGCCAGCAGCTTGGTTCAGGGAGGAGAGACCCAGTACTTC.

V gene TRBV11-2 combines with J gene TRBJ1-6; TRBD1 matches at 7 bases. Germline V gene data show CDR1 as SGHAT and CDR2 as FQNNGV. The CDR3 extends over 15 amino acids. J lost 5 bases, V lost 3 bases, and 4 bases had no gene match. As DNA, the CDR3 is TGTGCCAGCAGCTTTACCGGGACAGATAATTCACCCCTCCACTTT. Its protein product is CASSFTGTDNSPLHF. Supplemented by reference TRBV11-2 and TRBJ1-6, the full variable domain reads EAGVAQSPRYKIIEKRQSVAFWCNPISGHATLYWYQQILGQGPKLLIQFQNNGVVDDSQLPKDRFSAERLKGVDSTLKIQPAKLEDSAVYLCASSFTGTDNSPLHFGNGTRLTVT.

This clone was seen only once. CDR3: CAISAVLGSSYEQYF. In DNA form, the CDR3 reads TGTGCCATCAGTGCCGTCCTCGGGTCCTCCTACGAGCAGTACTTC. The chain links TRBV10-3 to TRBJ2-7; D not resolved. CDR1 and CDR2 from the germline V gene are ENHRY and SYGVKD. V was pared by 4 bases and J by 0 bases, with 13 bases between. The CDR3 is made up of 15 amino acids.

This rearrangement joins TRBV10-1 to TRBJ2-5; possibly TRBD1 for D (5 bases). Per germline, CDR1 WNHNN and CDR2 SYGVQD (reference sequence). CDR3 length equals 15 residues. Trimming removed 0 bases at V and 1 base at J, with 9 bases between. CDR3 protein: CASSESIGVQETQYF. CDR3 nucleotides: TGCGCCAGCAGTGAGTCAATAGGGGTCCAAGAGACCCAGTACTTC.

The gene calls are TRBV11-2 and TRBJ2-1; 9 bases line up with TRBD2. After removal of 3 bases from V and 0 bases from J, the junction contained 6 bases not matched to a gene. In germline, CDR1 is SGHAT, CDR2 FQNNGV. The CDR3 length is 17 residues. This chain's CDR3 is CASSLTYSGGSYNEQFF. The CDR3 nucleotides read TGTGCCAGCAGCTTGACCTATAGCGGGGGCTCCTACAATGAGCAGTTCTTC.

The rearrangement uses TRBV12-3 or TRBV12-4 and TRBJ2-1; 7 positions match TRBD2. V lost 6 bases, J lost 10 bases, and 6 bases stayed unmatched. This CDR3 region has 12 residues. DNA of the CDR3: TGTGCCAGCAGACATACTAGCGACGAGCAGTTCTTC. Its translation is CASRHTSDEQFF.